This T cell receptor (beta chain) comes out of a study of blood T cell repertoires in COVID-19. Only a few counts were recorded for this clone. Original data processing: Amplification of reference gene primers was used by the study to estimate nucleated cell counts. Profiled with immunoSEQ multiplex PCR; TCRdb holds only in-frame clones, not every one. The DNA was the basis for D and trimming; V, J and clone size are from that table. Of approximately 90,000 clones listed, more than 75% are singletons. This CDR3 is 13 amino acids long. Looked up from germline, CDR1 is MNHEY and CDR2 is SVGEGT. Trimming took 5 bases from V and 4 from J, leaving 11 bases between them.

The sequenced sample was peripheral blood. J is TRBJ2-5 and V is TRBV6-2 or TRBV6-3; D might be TRBD2 (5 bases). This TCR derives from a human donor with acute or convalescent COVID-19. The donor label of this sample is uncertain. The CDR3 DNA sequence: TGTGCCAGCAGTAGTGGGAGATTAGAGACCCAGTACTTC. Encoded protein: CASSSGRLETQYF.